The subject of this entry is one T cell receptor (beta chain). Ten or more counts support this clonotype. The specificity of this receptor is unknown. No qualities accompany the bases; no much larger clone lies one base away. Sequencing took place on an Illumina HiSeq 2500. Quantitative 5'-RACE with molecular barcodes was the method used to prepare the TCR beta libraries. The authors processed their data as follows. A new computational method, built on a probabilistic model of VDJ rearrangement, was used to identify disease-linked TCR variants. TCRdb applied fastp at Q25 and MiXCR to the public reads, then kept only in-frame beta chains. One record per CDR3 amino acid sequence lists the most common genes and DNA. What appears here as the V and J calls and clone size reflects TCRdb's work, not the paper's. The sample table shows a few hundred thousand distinct CDR3 sequences, and roughly 10% are seen once. The ten most abundant clones make up roughly 6.8% of the sample.

Cut back by 8 bases and 4 bases, the V and J ends lie 13 bases apart. From its cysteine to its phenylalanine, the CDR3 spans 13 amino acids. Just the 39-base CDR3 DNA is kept, in frame starting at base 1. The germline V gene specifies MNHNS as CDR1 and SASEGT as CDR2. The data were taken from a study of CD8 T cells in ankylosing spondylitis (TCRdb year 2017). In the study overall: The study profiled T cell receptor beta repertoires in healthy donors and ankylosing spondylitis patients to find disease-linked TCR variants. The full study cohort was made up of approximately 24 ankylosing spondylitis patients and 95 to 130 healthy donors. Samples of peripheral blood were taken, and for ankylosing spondylitis patients, synovial fluid was collected as well. Study-wide findings and limitations: Significant enrichment of the disease-linked clones was reported in matched synovial fluid samples from ankylosing spondylitis patients. Some motif variants had previously been reported in the synovial fluid and blood of reactive arthritis patients, which suggests shared mechanisms of disease initiation. A TCR beta motif made up of several highly homologous amino acid variants appeared to be characteristic of blood from ankylosing spondylitis patients. In peripheral blood, the disease-linked clones were found at relatively low frequencies and had a CD8+ phenotype.

This receptor chain uses TRBV6-1 and TRBJ2-3; confidence is insufficient to name the D gene. The sample consisted of blood, either unsorted or a sorted T cell fraction (not recorded which). The clonotype was recovered from a male donor with ankylosing spondylitis or in good health (not recorded which). Read as DNA, the sequence is TGTGCCAGCTTTGGGGATTTCGCAGATACGCAGTATTTT. Translated, this is CASFGDFADTQYF.